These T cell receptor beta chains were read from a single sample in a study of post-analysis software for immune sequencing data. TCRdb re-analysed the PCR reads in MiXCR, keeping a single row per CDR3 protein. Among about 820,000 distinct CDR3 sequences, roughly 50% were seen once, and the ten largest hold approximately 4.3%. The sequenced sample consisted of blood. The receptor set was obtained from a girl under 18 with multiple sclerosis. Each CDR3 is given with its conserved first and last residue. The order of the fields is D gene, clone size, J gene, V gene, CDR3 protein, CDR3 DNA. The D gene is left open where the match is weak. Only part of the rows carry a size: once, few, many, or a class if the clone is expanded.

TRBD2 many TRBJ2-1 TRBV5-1 CASSLAGNEQFF TGTGCCAGCAGCTTAGCGGGGAATGAGCAGTTCTTC
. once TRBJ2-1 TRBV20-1 CSARRSGTKSGEQFF TGCAGTGCTAGAAGGAGCGGAACTAAGTCGGGTGAGCAGTTCTTC
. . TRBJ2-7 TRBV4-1 CASRAEGLRGDEQYF TGCGCCAGCCGAGCCGAAGGCCTACGTGGCGACGAGCAGTACTTC
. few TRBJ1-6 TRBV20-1 CSARGSSYNSPLHF TGCAGTGCTAGAGGGAGCTCCTATAATTCACCCCTCCACTTT
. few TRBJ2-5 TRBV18 CASSPLRGGQETQYF TGTGCCAGCTCACCATTAAGGGGAGGACAAGAGACCCAGTACTTC
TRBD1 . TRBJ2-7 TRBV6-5 CASKYTGTGATSSYEQYF TGTGCCAGCAAGTATACCGGGACAGGGGCCACTAGCTCCTACGAGCAGTACTTC
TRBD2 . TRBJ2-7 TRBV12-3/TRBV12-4 CASSRTSGGASDEQYF TGTGCCAGCAGTAGGACTAGCGGGGGGGCGAGCGATGAGCAGTACTTC
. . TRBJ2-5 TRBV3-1 CASSQDPQGGAGGGNEQYF TGTGCCAGCAGCCAAGATCCCCAGGGGGGCGCGGGAGGAGGTAATGAGCAGTACTTC
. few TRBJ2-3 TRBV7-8 CASSLGRVGDTQYF TGTGCCAGCAGCTTAGGCAGGGTCGGAGATACGCAGTATTTT
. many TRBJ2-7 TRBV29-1 CSVGTVSSYEQYF TGCAGCGTTGGAACGGTCAGCTCCTACGAGCAGTACTTC
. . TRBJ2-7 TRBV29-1 CSAGLDKYEQYF TGCAGCGCCGGCCTTGATAAATACGAGCAGTACTTC
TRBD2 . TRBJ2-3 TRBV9 CASSESGGTRASTDTQYF TGTGCCAGCAGCGAGAGCGGGGGGACCCGTGCTAGCACAGATACGCAGTATTTT
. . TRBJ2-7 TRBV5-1 CASSFGPAYNEQYF TGCGCCAGCAGCTTCGGGCCCGCCTACAATGAGCAGTACTTC
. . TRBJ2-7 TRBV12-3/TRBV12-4 CASSPRRDGTYEQYF TGTGCCAGCAGTCCCAGACGAGACGGAACCTACGAGCAGTACTTC
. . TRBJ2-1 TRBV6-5 CASSYSRDTNNEQFF TGTGCCAGCAGTTACTCGAGAGACACCAACAATGAGCAGTTCTTC
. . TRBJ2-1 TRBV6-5 CATLSYNEQFF TGTGCCACCCTATCCTACAATGAGCAGTTCTTC
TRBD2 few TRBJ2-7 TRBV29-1 CSAGGLAGSYEQYF TGCAGCGCCGGCGGACTAGCGGGATCTTACGAGCAGTACTTC
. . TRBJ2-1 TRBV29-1 CSVLFREDYNEQFF TGCAGCGTTCTATTTAGGGAAGACTACAATGAGCAGTTCTTC
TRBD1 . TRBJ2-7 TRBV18 CASSRQGIKEYEQYF TGTGCCAGCTCACGACAGGGGATTAAGGAGTACGAGCAGTACTTC
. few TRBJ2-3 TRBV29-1 CSVETDTQYF TGCAGCGTTGAGACAGATACGCAGTATTTT
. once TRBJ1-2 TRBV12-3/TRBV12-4 CASTTTGHLNYGYTF TGTGCCAGCACCACGACGGGACACTTAAACTATGGCTACACCTTC
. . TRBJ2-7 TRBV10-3 CAISEPGGYSYEQYF TGTGCCATCAGTGAGCCTGGAGGGTATTCCTACGAGCAGTACTTC
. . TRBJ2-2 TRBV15 CATSTRLQNTGELFF TGTGCCACCAGCACCCGACTTCAGAACACCGGGGAGCTGTTTTTT
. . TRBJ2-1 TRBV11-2 CASSLGPPYNEQFF TGTGCCAGCAGCTTAGGTCCCCCCTACAATGAGCAGTTCTTC
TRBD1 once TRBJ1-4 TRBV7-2 CASSITGAVNEKLFF TGTGCCAGCAGCATTACAGGGGCGGTTAATGAAAAACTGTTTTTT
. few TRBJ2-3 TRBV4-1 CASSQPFGDTQYF TGCGCCAGCAGCCAACCTTTCGGTGATACGCAGTATTTT
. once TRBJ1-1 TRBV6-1 CASSDMELEAFF TGTGCCAGCAGTGACATGGAGCTAGAAGCTTTCTTT
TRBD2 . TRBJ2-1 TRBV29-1 CSVELAAGSYNEQFF TGCAGCGTTGAGCTAGCGGCCGGCTCCTACAATGAGCAGTTCTTC
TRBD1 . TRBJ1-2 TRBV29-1 CSVDSVGTENYGYTF TGCAGCGTTGATAGCGTCGGGACAGAGAACTATGGCTACACCTTC
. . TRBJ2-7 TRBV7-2 CASSLGLGVPYEQYF TGTGCCAGCAGCTTGGGTCTAGGGGTTCCCTACGAGCAGTACTTC
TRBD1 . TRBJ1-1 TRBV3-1 CASSHRGLNTEAFF TGTGCCAGCAGTCACAGGGGACTGAACACTGAAGCTTTCTTT
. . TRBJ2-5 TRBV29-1 CSVAAHRETQYF TGCAGCGTTGCTGCCCACCGAGAGACCCAGTACTTC
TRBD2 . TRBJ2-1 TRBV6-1 CASYLGPKRENNEQFF TGTGCCAGCTATTTGGGGCCCAAGCGGGAGAACAATGAGCAGTTCTTC
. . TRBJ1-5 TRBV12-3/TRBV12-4 CASSLAASGASNQPQHF TGTGCCAGCAGTTTAGCCGCCTCGGGGGCGAGCAATCAGCCCCAGCATTTT
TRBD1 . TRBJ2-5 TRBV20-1 CSAQIQQGAGETQYF TGCAGTGCCCAAATACAACAGGGGGCGGGGGAGACCCAGTACTTC
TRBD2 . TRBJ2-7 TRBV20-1 CSAISGRASSQYF TGCAGTGCTATTAGCGGGAGGGCCTCCTCCCAGTACTTC
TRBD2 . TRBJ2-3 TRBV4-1 CASSQDWGGTDTQYF TGCGCCAGCAGCCAAGATTGGGGAGGGACAGATACGCAGTATTTT
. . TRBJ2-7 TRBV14 CASSRGHMPPLPYEQYF TGTGCCAGCAGCCGGGGACACATGCCTCCCCTCCCCTACGAGCAGTACTTC
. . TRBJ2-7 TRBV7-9 CASSPDRPPNEQYF TGTGCCAGCAGCCCAGACAGGCCCCCCAACGAGCAGTACTTC
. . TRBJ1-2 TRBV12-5 CASGLEGVWGYGYTF TGTGCTAGTGGTTTGGAGGGGGTTTGGGGGTATGGCTACACCTTC
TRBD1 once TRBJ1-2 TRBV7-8 CASSWDRDRVPHGYTF TGTGCCAGCAGCTGGGACCGGGACAGGGTCCCACATGGCTACACCTTC
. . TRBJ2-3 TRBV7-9 CASSLGARASTDTQYF TGTGCCAGCAGCTTAGGCGCGCGTGCTAGCACAGATACGCAGTATTTT
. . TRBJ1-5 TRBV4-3 CASSQSRAGSNQPQHF TGCGCCAGCAGCCAGAGTAGGGCGGGCAGCAATCAGCCCCAGCATTTT
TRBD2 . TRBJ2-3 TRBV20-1 CSARGIAGVRDTQYF TGCAGTGCTAGGGGAATAGCGGGAGTGAGAGATACGCAGTATTTT
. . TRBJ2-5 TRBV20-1 CSATAVQETQYF TGCAGTGCGACCGCCGTCCAGGAGACCCAGTACTTC
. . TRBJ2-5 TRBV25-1 CASRSGSHQGTQYF TGTGCCAGCAGGTCAGGGTCGCACCAAGGGACCCAGTACTTC
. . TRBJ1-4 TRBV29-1 CSVFILATNEKLFF TGCAGCGTTTTTATCCTGGCAACTAATGAAAAACTGTTTTTT
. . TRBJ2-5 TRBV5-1 CASSLAIGEGETQYF TGCGCCAGCAGCTTGGCCATTGGAGAAGGAGAGACCCAGTACTTC
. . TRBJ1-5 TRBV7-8 CASSLVRVSNQPQHF TGTGCCAGCAGCTTAGTCAGGGTTTCGAATCAGCCCCAGCATTTT
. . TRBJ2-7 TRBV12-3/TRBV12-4 CASSSSFSYEQYF TGTGCCAGCAGTTCGTCCTTTTCCTACGAGCAGTACTTC
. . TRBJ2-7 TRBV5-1 CASSLGAVTYEQYF TGCGCCAGCAGCTTGGGCGCAGTAACCTACGAGCAGTACTTC
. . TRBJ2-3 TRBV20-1 CSAREGDTQYF TGCAGTGCTAGAGAGGGGGATACGCAGTATTTT
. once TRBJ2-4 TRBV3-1 CASRSDGNIQYF TGTGCCAGCAGGTCGGACGGAAACATTCAGTACTTC